These 18 T cell receptor beta chains originate from one sample sequenced in a study of vaccination effects on CD4 cells after COVID-19. TCRdb's copy holds only in-frame clones and misses some; the assay was immunoSEQ multiplex PCR. The sample comprises tens of thousands of clones, about four fifths of which are singletons, and about 2.5% rests with the top ten. Before sequencing, viral peptide pools were used by the ViraFEST assay to expand antigen-specific CD4+ T cells. The culture ran for around 10 days before CD4+ T cells were isolated. For these TCRs, the target antigens are not known. The input for sequencing was CD4+ T cells from PBMCs cultured with HCoV-229E spike peptides, taken before COVID-19 vaccination. These receptors all come from a human donor who received a COVID-19 vaccine.

This chain joins TRBV18 and TRBJ1-1, with 9 positions matching TRBD1. V gave up 6 bases and J gave up 4 bases; unmatched junction bases: 9. The germline V gene has CDR1 KGHSH and CDR2 LQKENI. The CDR3 consists of 15 residues. CDR3 in amino acids: CASSAGQGQGTEAFF. In nucleotides, the CDR3 is TGTGCCAGCTCGGCGGGACAGGGACAGGGCACTGAAGCTTTCTTT.

The rearrangement joins TRBV2 to TRBJ1-1; D call uncertain. V was cut by 2 bases and J by 11 bases, with 21 bases left in between. Per the germline V gene, CDR1 is SNHLY and CDR2 is FYNNEI. This CDR3 region has 15 residues. CDR3 sequence (DNA): TGTGCCAGCAGTGAATCGCACCGAACCCCCTTTTTCGCTTTCTTT. This sequence encodes CASSESHRTPFFAFF.

This clone was counted once. This CDR3 is CASSPGAGYNEQFF. CDR3 DNA sequence: TGTGCCAGCAGTCCGGGGGCGGGTTACAATGAGCAGTTCTTC. The V and J genes are TRBV6-4 and TRBJ2-1; tentatively, D is TRBD1 or TRBD2 (6 bases each). Trimming took 5 bases from V and 4 from J, leaving 12 bases between them. The CDR3 sequence is 14 residues long. CDR1 is MRHNA, CDR2 SNTAGT, per germline.

The gene calls are TRBV18 and TRBJ2-2, with D tentatively TRBD1 or TRBD2 (5 bases each). Per the germline V gene, CDR1 is KGHSH and CDR2 is LQKENI. V lost 6 bases to trimming and J lost 4 bases, with 15 bases between them. The CDR3 is 15 amino acids. The CDR3 nucleotides read TGTGCCAGCTCTCCAACCGGGACCACCACCGGGGAGCTGTTTTTT. Its translation is CASSPTGTTTGELFF.

The gene calls are TRBV6-1 and TRBJ1-2; no reliable D call. CDR3 length equals 13 residues. V was shortened by 2 bases and J by 3 bases, with 7 bases between the two germline ends. Germline CDR1 and CDR2: MNHNS and SASEGT. The CDR3 here is CASSENGYYGYTF. CDR3 coding DNA: TGTGCCAGCAGTGAAAACGGGTACTATGGCTACACCTTC.

The V gene is TRBV5-4, the J gene TRBJ2-3; 11 bases agree with TRBD2. Germline-derived CDR1 and CDR2 are SGHNT and YYREEE (reference sequence). V dropped 3 bases and J dropped 1; count of bases not matched to a gene: 10. The CDR3 runs 18 residues. CDR3 region: CASSYIKRGLAGTDTQYF. The CDR3 coding sequence is TGTGCCAGCAGCTACATAAAAAGGGGACTAGCGGGCACAGATACGCAGTATTTT.

V gene TRBV27 combines with J gene TRBJ2-1; tentatively, D is TRBD1 (8 bases). The CDR3 spans 15 residues. V shed 6 bases and J shed 5 bases, with 17 bases lying between them. Germline loops: CDR1 MNHEY, CDR2 SMNVEV (reference sequence). The chain's CDR3 is CASSPTGEGNNEQFF. CDR3 DNA sequence: TGTGCCAGCAGCCCGACAGGGGAGGGGAACAATGAGCAGTTCTTC.

The rearrangement uses TRBV7-3 and TRBJ2-5, with D possibly being TRBD1 or TRBD2 (6 bases each). Per the germline V gene, CDR1 is SGHTA and CDR2 is FQGTGA. The CDR3 extends over 13 amino acids. Trimming took 5 bases from V and 7 from J, leaving 14 bases between them. The DNA of the CDR3 is TGTGCCAGCAGCCCCGACAGGCGGGGGACCCAGTACTTC. This gives the protein CASSPDRRGTQYF.

This sequence joins TRBV10-2 and TRBJ2-2; D is uncertain. This CDR3 spans 12 amino acids. Germline CDR1 WSHSY, CDR2 SAAADI. V gave up 6 bases and J gave up 2 bases, with 4 bases separating them. CDR3 DNA sequence: TGCGCCAGCAGGAAAAACACCGGGGAGCTGTTTTTT. Protein sequence: CASRKNTGELFF.

The V call is TRBV28, the J call TRBJ1-1; the match to TRBD1 covers 8 bases. The germline V gene encodes CDR1 MDHEN and CDR2 SYDVKM. This CDR3 spans 16 amino acids. V shed 7 bases and J 1 base; nucleotides not matched to a gene: 11. CDR3 protein: CASTEPLGTGNTEAFF. In DNA form, the CDR3 reads TGTGCCAGCACCGAGCCATTAGGGACAGGGAACACTGAAGCTTTCTTT. The variable domain in full, with the rest retrieved from reference TRBV28 and TRBJ1-1, is DVKVTQSSRYLVKRTGEKVFLECVQDMDHENMFWYRQDPGLGLRLIYFSYDVKMKEKGDIPEGYSVSREKKERFSLILESASTNQTSMYLCASTEPLGTGNTEAFFGQGTRLTVV.

This chain joins TRBV6-5 and TRBJ1-2; D is unresolved. The V and J ends lost 6 bases and 2 bases respectively, with 13 bases between them. This CDR3 comprises 14 residues. Per germline, CDR1 MNHEY and CDR2 SVGAGI. Here the CDR3 reads CASSSGLMNYGYTF. The CDR3 bases are TGTGCCAGCAGCTCTGGACTGATGAACTATGGCTACACCTTC.

V usage is TRBV30 and J usage is TRBJ2-5, with TRBD2 as a possible D gene (6 bases). This CDR3 comprises 15 residues. Germline V gene lookup returns CDR1 GTSNPN and CDR2 SVGIG (reference sequence). Trimming removed 3 bases at V and 6 bases at J, with 20 bases between. The CDR3: CAWSRGGLEGKTQYF. The DNA of the CDR3 is TGTGCCTGGAGCCGGGGAGGTTTGGAGGGAAAGACCCAGTACTTC.

Written as DNA, the CDR3 is TGCGCCAGCAGGACCGCGGGGGGCATGGAGACCCAGTACTTC. Protein product: CASRTAGGMETQYF. The chain couples TRBV5-1 to TRBJ2-5; 8 bases line up with TRBD2. This CDR3 spans 14 amino acids. Per germline, CDR1 SGHRS and CDR2 YFSETQ. Germline trimming cut 5 bases from V and 5 bases from J; bases unmatched to any gene: 8.

The V call is TRBV6-1, the J call TRBJ1-2; the D is unclear. The CDR3 extends over 12 amino acids. Germline CDR1 and CDR2: MNHNS and SASEGT. Trimming stripped 3 bases from V and 5 bases from J, with 7 bases between. The CDR3 DNA reads as TGTGCCAGCAGTGAGGGAAAGTATGGCTACACCTTC. It codes for CASSEGKYGYTF.

The genes are TRBV7-7 and TRBJ2-1; 12 bases map to TRBD1. The germline V gene encodes CDR1 SSHAT and CDR2 FNYEAQ (reference sequence). The ends lost 3 bases at V and 2 bases at J; junction bases unmatched: 2. This CDR3 has 16 residues. CDR3 protein: CASSFGTGGAYNEQFF. DNA for the CDR3: TGTGCCAGCAGCTTTGGGACAGGGGGCGCCTACAATGAGCAGTTCTTC.

J is TRBJ1-4 and V is TRBV5-1, with no clear D. Trimming stripped 2 bases from V and 8 bases from J, with 19 bases between. The CDR3 covers 16 residues. The V gene's germline CDR1 is SGHRS and CDR2 YFSETQ. This CDR3 reads CASSLNTMGTGEKLFF. The CDR3 DNA is TGCGCCAGCAGCTTAAATACCATGGGTACGGGGGAAAAACTGTTTTTT.

V is TRBV24-1 and J is TRBJ2-1; no clear D. Trimming cost V 4 bases and J 10 bases, with 19 bases left between them. Germline V CDR1 and CDR2: KGHDR, SFDVKD. The CDR3 spans 15 residues. DNA of the CDR3: TGTGCCACCAGTGACTCCTCGACTCCGCTGGGGGAGCAGTTCTTC. Translation gives CATSDSSTPLGEQFF.

This chain connects TRBV19 to TRBJ1-5, with 7 positions matching TRBD1. V was pared by 6 bases and J by 0 bases, with 5 bases of the junction left unmatched. The CDR3 contains 15 residues. Germline CDR1 LNHDA, CDR2 SQIVND (reference sequence). CDR3 amino acids: CASRDRTASNQPQHF. The CDR3 bases are TGTGCCAGTAGGGACAGGACGGCTAGCAATCAGCCCCAGCATTTT.